This TCR beta chain was captured by sequencing in a study of breast tumors, draining lymph nodes, adjacent tissues. TCRdb re-analysed the multiplex PCR reads in MiXCR, keeping a single row per CDR3 protein. The table lists under 250,000 distinct CDR3 sequences, about 30% of them singletons, with around 1.4% in the top ten. Axillary draining lymph nodes of breast cancer patients supplied the node samples. Sequenced material: axillary lymph node tissue. The sequence derives from a female donor with breast cancer. Some clones in this sample may be carry-over from other donors' samples.

The CDR3 protein is CASSEGDRDTGELFF. For the CDR3, the DNA is TGCGCCAGCAGCGAGGGGGACCGAGACACCGGGGAGCTGTTTTTT. This chain connects TRBV10-1 to TRBJ2-2; tentative D call: TRBD1 (6 bases). Between the trimmed V and J ends, which lost 6 bases and 3 bases, there was a span of 14 bases. Germline lookup yields CDR1 WNHNN and CDR2 SYGVQD (reference sequence). This CDR3 has 15 residues.